These T cell receptor beta chains were read from a single sample in a study of cytomegalovirus exposure and HLA in healthy donors. Here immunoSEQ multiplex PCR was the method, and the copy in TCRdb shows in-frame clones only, minus some. This sample has roughly 70,000 clones, with approximately 95% found just once. Material for sequencing was PBMCs. All receptors come from a man between 18 and 35 years old in good health and CMV-seronegative. Each CDR3 is given with its conserved first and last residue. D genes are given only for firm matches. Clone sizes are given selectively: once, few, many, or a class where the clone is expanded.

D gene	clone size	V gene	J gene	CDR3 protein	CDR3 DNA
.	.	TRBV10-2	TRBJ2-7	CASSEPRPPYEQYF	TGCGCCAGCAGTGAACCGAGGCCGCCATACGAGCAGTACTTC
.	.	TRBV6-6	TRBJ2-7	CASSYSGRDEQYF	TGTGCCAGCAGTTACTCAGGTCGGGACGAGCAGTACTTC
.	few	TRBV5-6	TRBJ1-1	CASSKQANTEAFF	TGTGCCAGCAGCAAACAGGCGAACACTGAAGCTTTCTTT
.	.	TRBV6-5	TRBJ1-5	CASSLSNYQPQHF	TGTGCCAGCAGCCTGAGCAACTATCAGCCCCAGCATTTT
TRBD1	.	TRBV7-3	TRBJ1-1	CASSLTQGATEAFF	TGTGCCAGCAGCTTGACTCAGGGGGCCACTGAAGCTTTCTTT
.	.	TRBV29-1	TRBJ1-2	CSVWGGYGYTF	TGCAGCGTCTGGGGGGGGTATGGCTACACCTTC
.	few	TRBV23-1	TRBJ2-6	CASSHSGQHPISSGANVLTF	TGCGCCAGCAGTCATTCCGGACAGCACCCTATATCCTCTGGGGCCAACGTCCTGACTTTC
.	.	TRBV19	TRBJ2-7	CASSIGNRPGVHEQYF	TGTGCCAGTAGTATTGGGAACAGGCCCGGAGTCCACGAGCAGTACTTC
.	.	TRBV9	TRBJ2-5	CASSVATGGNLQETQYF	TGTGCCAGCAGCGTAGCTACCGGGGGTAATTTGCAAGAGACCCAGTACTTC
.	.	TRBV4-1	TRBJ1-3	CASSGSGRSGNTIYF	TGCGCCAGCAGCGGGTCGGGTCGCTCTGGAAACACCATATATTTT
TRBD2	.	TRBV7-3	TRBJ2-3	CASSPGLAGDTQYF	TGTGCCAGCAGCCCAGGACTAGCGGGGGATACGCAGTATTTT
TRBD1	.	TRBV6-1	TRBJ1-2	CASSSRTGSYGYTF	TGTGCCAGCAGTTCCCGGACAGGATCCTATGGCTACACCTTC
.	.	TRBV6-1	TRBJ1-1	CASSEEVGVGHLSNTEAFF	TGTGCCAGCAGTGAAGAAGTAGGGGTCGGACATCTGTCGAACACTGAAGCTTTCTTT
.	.	TRBV9	TRBJ1-3	CASSLSGNTIYF	TGTGCCAGCAGCCTTTCTGGAAACACCATATATTTT
.	.	TRBV29-1	TRBJ2-3	CSGSGKVSTDTQYF	TGCAGCGGGTCGGGGAAAGTTAGCACAGATACGCAGTATTTT
.	.	TRBV6-6	TRBJ1-5	CASSYQGNNQPQHF	TGTGCCAGCAGTTACCAGGGGAACAATCAGCCCCAGCATTTT
.	.	TRBV6-4	TRBJ2-1	CASSVESHNEQFF	TGTGCCAGCAGTGTGGAGAGCCACAATGAGCAGTTCTTC
.	once	TRBV30	TRBJ1-1	CAWMVRDLNTEAFF	TGTGCCTGGATGGTGAGGGATCTTAACACTGAAGCTTTCTTT
TRBD1	.	TRBV5-1	TRBJ2-1	CASSLRTGGNEQFF	TGCGCCAGCAGCTTGAGAACAGGGGGCAATGAGCAGTTCTTC
.	.	TRBV19	TRBJ1-3	CASSIGLNTIYF	TGTGCCAGTAGTATAGGACTAAACACCATATATTTT
TRBD1	.	TRBV27	TRBJ1-2	CASSLSSDRGYGYTF	TGTGCCAGCAGTTTATCTTCGGACAGGGGGTATGGCTACACCTTC
TRBD1	.	TRBV5-1	TRBJ2-7	CASSLGTGTDPDF	TGCGCCAGCAGCTTGGGGACAGGGACCGATCCGGACTTC
.	.	TRBV9	TRBJ1-1	CASSAQGTVNTEAFF	TGTGCCAGCAGCGCCCAGGGGACGGTGAACACTGAAGCTTTCTTT
.	.	TRBV29-1	TRBJ1-2	CSVERAGAGGYTF	TGCAGCGTTGAACGGGCAGGGGCAGGAGGCTACACCTTC
.	.	TRBV14	TRBJ1-2	CASSRKGRTPVYGYTF	TGTGCCAGCAGCCGAAAGGGGAGGACGCCTGTTTATGGCTACACCTTC
.	.	TRBV11-2	TRBJ1-1	CASSQLREAFF	TGTGCCAGCAGCCAACTACGCGAAGCTTTCTTT
TRBD1	.	TRBV19	TRBJ2-1	CASRKGQGIDEQFF	TGTGCCAGTAGAAAGGGACAGGGGATCGATGAGCAGTTCTTC
.	once	TRBV21-1	TRBJ1-1	CASSHRQTNTEAFF	TGTGCCAGCAGCCACCGACAGACCAACACTGAAGCTTTCTTT
TRBD1	.	TRBV4-2	TRBJ2-5	CASSLGTGGSGETQYF	TGTGCCAGCAGCCTGGGGACAGGGGGCTCGGGGGAGACCCAGTACTTC
.	.	TRBV27	TRBJ1-2	CASSLSVGGIYGYTF	TGTGCCAGCAGTTTATCGGTTGGCGGGATCTATGGCTACACCTTC
TRBD1	.	TRBV6-6	TRBJ1-1	CASSYPGQGSTEAFF	TGTGCCAGCAGTTACCCGGGACAGGGGAGCACTGAAGCTTTCTTT
TRBD1	.	TRBV28	TRBJ2-7	CASSLWTGPYEQYF	TGTGCCAGCAGTTTATGGACAGGGCCCTACGAGCAGTACTTC
TRBD1	.	TRBV19	TRBJ2-5	CASSIVTGGETQYF	TGTGCCAGTAGTATAGTGACAGGGGGAGAGACCCAGTACTTC
TRBD1	.	TRBV6-1	TRBJ2-7	CASSETGGGYEQYF	TGTGCCAGCAGTGAGACAGGGGGTGGCTACGAGCAGTACTTC
.	.	TRBV11-3	TRBJ1-5	CASSSRARQPQHF	TGTGCCAGCAGCTCGAGGGCTAGGCAGCCCCAGCATTTT
TRBD1	.	TRBV2	TRBJ1-3	CASSSGGDKSVRNTIYF	TGTGCCAGCAGTTCAGGGGGCGACAAAAGTGTCAGAAACACCATATATTTT
.	.	TRBV7-3	TRBJ2-2	CASSLAPTLLARGPTGELFF	TGTGCCAGCAGCTTAGCCCCAACGTTACTAGCCCGAGGGCCTACCGGGGAGCTGTTTTTT